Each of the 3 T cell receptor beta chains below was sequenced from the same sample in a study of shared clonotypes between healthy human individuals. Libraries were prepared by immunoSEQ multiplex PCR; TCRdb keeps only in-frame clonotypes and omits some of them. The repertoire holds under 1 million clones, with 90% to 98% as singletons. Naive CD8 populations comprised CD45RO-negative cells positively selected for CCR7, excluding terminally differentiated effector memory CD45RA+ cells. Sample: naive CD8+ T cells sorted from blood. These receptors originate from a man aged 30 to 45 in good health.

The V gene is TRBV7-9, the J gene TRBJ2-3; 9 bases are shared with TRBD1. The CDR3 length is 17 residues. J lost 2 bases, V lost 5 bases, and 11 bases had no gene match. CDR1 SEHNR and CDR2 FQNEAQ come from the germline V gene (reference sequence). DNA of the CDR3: TGTGCCAGCAGCCAACTAAACCGGGACAGGGTCACAGATACGCAGTATTTT. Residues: CASSQLNRDRVTDTQYF. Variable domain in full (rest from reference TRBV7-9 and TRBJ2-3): DTGVSQNPRHKITKRGQNVTFRCDPISEHNRLYWYRQTLGQGPEFLTYFQNEAQLEKSRLLSDRFSAERPKGSFSTLEIQRTEQGDSAMYLCASSQLNRDRVTDTQYFGPGTRLTVL.

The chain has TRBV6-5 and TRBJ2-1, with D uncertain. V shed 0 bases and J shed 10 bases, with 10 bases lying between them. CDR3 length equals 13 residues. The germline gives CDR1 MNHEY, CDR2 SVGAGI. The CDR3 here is CASSYSAILEQFF. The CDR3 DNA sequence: TGTGCCAGCAGTTACTCCGCGATCTTAGAGCAGTTCTTC.

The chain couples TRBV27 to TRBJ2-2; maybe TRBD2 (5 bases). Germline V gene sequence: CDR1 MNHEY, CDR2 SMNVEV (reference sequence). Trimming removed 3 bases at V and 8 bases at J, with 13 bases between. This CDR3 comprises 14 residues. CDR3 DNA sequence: TGTGCCAGCAGTTTTCGACGGGATGGGGGGGAGCTGTTTTTT. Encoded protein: CASSFRRDGGELFF.